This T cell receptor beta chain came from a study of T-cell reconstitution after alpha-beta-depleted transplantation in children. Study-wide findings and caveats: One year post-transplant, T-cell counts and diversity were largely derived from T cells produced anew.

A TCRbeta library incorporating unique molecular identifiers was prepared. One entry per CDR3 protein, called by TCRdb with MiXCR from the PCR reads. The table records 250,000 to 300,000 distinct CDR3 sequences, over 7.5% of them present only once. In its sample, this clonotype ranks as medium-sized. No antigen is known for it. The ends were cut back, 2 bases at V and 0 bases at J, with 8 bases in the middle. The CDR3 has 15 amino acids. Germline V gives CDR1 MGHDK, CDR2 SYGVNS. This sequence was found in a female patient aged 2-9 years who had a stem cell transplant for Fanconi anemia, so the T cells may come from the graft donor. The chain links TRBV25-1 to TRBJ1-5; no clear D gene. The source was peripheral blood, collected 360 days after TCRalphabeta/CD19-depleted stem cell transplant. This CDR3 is CASSEEGGSNQPQHF. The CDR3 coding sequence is TGTGCCAGCAGTGAAGAAGGAGGTAGCAATCAGCCCCAGCATTTT.